One sample yielded the 10 T cell receptor beta chains listed below, sequenced in a study of shared clonotypes between healthy human individuals. TCRdb keeps only in-frame clones here, not all; method: immunoSEQ multiplex PCR. The profile shows fewer than 1.6 million clones, approximately 98.5% of them singletons. Sequencing was carried out using naive CD4+ T cells sorted from blood. Subset noted: CD45RA+ positively selected. The receptors here all came from a man aged 30 to 45 in good health.

Here the CDR3 reads CASSLDAGTVSNQPQHF. CDR3 nucleotide sequence: TGTGCCAGCAGCTTAGATGCAGGGACGGTAAGCAATCAGCCCCAGCATTTT. The rearrangement uses TRBV7-8 and TRBJ1-5; TRBD1 is a possible D gene (5 bases). Trimming took 1 base from V and 1 from J, leaving 14 bases between them. CDR1 is SGHVS, CDR2 FQNEAQ, per germline. CDR3 length: 17 residues.

The CDR3 loop reads CASSLVRQEQFF. CDR3 in DNA: TGTGCCAGCAGCTTAGTACGCCAAGAGCAGTTCTTC. V and J are TRBV11-2 and TRBJ2-1; D gene uncertain. V lost 1 base and J 10 bases, leaving 8 bases between the germline ends. CDR1 is SGHAT, CDR2 FQNNGV, per germline. The CDR3 runs to 12 residues.

The V and J genes are TRBV7-2 and TRBJ2-2, with D uncertain. The germline V and J ends were trimmed by 3 bases and 2 bases, with 4 bases remaining between them. The CDR3 consists of 13 residues. The germline V gene has CDR1 SGHTA and CDR2 FQGNSA. CDR3 in amino acids: CASSLHNTGELFF. CDR3 nucleotides: TGTGCCAGCAGCTTGCATAACACCGGGGAGCTGTTTTTT.

The rearrangement links TRBV27 to TRBJ2-3, with D possibly being TRBD1 (6 bases). Trimming took 0 bases from V and 8 from J, leaving 6 bases between them. This CDR3 is built from 12 residues. Per germline, CDR1 MNHEY and CDR2 SMNVEV (reference sequence). CDR3 in amino acids: CASSLSGGTQYF. CDR3 nucleotide sequence: TGTGCCAGCAGTTTATCAGGGGGTACGCAGTATTTT.

The chain joins TRBV29-1 to TRBJ2-2; D gene ambiguous. This CDR3 has 13 amino acids. Between the trimmed V and J ends, which lost 7 bases and 0 bases, there was a span of 9 bases. CDR1 and CDR2 from the germline V gene are SQVTM and ANQGSEA. The DNA for the CDR3 is TGCAGCGCCCGGGCGGCGAACACCGGGGAGCTGTTTTTT. Translation: CSARAANTGELFF.

This clone has only one observation. The chain is built from TRBV28 and TRBJ2-2, with D perhaps TRBD1 or TRBD2 (5 bases each). V lost 8 bases and J 8 bases, leaving 15 bases between the germline ends. The CDR3 runs to 13 residues. Germline loops: CDR1 MDHEN, CDR2 SYDVKM. This CDR3 is CASRDLPRGELFF. CDR3 DNA sequence: TGTGCCAGCCGGGACCTTCCGAGGGGGGAGCTGTTTTTT.

The V and J genes are TRBV14 and TRBJ2-1; 12 bases are shared with TRBD1. In germline, CDR1 is SGHDN, CDR2 FVKESK. This CDR3 has 16 residues. Trimming removed 4 bases from V and 8 bases from J; junction bases left unmatched: 9. The CDR3 region is CASSLTRDRGLDEQFF. In DNA form, the CDR3 reads TGTGCCAGCAGCCTCACGAGGGACAGGGGGCTTGATGAGCAGTTCTTC.

This chain uses TRBV28 with TRBJ1-2, with 12 positions matching TRBD1. The CDR3 has 15 residues. Germline CDR1 reads MDHEN; CDR2 reads SYDVKM. V trimming: 7 bases; J trimming: 8 bases; junction bases outside the gene matches: 11. The CDR3 DNA reads TGTGCCAGCAATAGCTTCCGGGACAGGGGGCAGGGCTACACCTTC. Translation: CASNSFRDRGQGYTF.

The rearrangement joins TRBV28 to TRBJ2-7, with 8 bases identical to TRBD1. Germline CDR1 reads MDHEN; CDR2 reads SYDVKM. V shed 9 bases, J shed 0 bases, and the junction held 7 bases outside the gene matches. CDR3 length equals 14 residues. CDR3 nucleotides: TGTGCCAGTCGACCAACAGGGGGCTCCTACGAGCAGTACTTC. It yields the protein CASRPTGGSYEQYF. Full variable domain (rest looked up from reference TRBV28 and TRBJ2-7): DVKVTQSSRYLVKRTGEKVFLECVQDMDHENMFWYRQDPGLGLRLIYFSYDVKMKEKGDIPEGYSVSREKKERFSLILESASTNQTSMYLCASRPTGGSYEQYFGPGTRLTVT.

V gene TRBV5-1 combines with J gene TRBJ2-7; TRBD2 is a possible D gene (6 bases). V was cut by 6 bases and J by 6 bases, with 19 bases left in between. The CDR3 loop spans 14 amino acids. CDR1 and CDR2 from the germline V gene are SGHRS and YFSETQ. CDR3 bases: TGCGCCAGCACCCGGGGTGGAGGGGAGAGCGAGCAGTACTTC. This gives the protein CASTRGGGESEQYF.